This T cell receptor beta chain derives from a study of CXCR3-negative and CXCR3-positive naive CD8 T cells. Study findings and constraints: For CXCR3-positive naive cells, TRB CDR3s were more hydrophobic than those of CXCR3-negative naive cells. Both naive subsets showed comparably high diversity, and memory CD8+ cells showed much lower diversity.

A word on this clonotype: As yet, its antigen is unknown.

cDNA libraries for TRB were generated by 5' RACE incorporating UMI labels. For each CDR3 protein, TCRdb gives one entry from its re-call of the 5' RACE reads, without DNA. The sample spans over 100,000 distinct CDR3 sequences; the ten largest clones claim less than 0.55%. Each CD8+ T cell subset was sorted in triplicate, a few hundred thousand cells each. Germline CDR1 is SQVTM and CDR2 is ANQGSEA. The length of the CDR3 is 13 residues. The TCR sequence derives from a human donor in good health. Some clones in this sample may be carry-over from other donors' samples. What was sequenced was naive CXCR3- CD8+ T cells from blood. Subset reported: CD45RO-CCR7+CD27+CD95- naive CD8+ T cells lacking CXCR3 (TNR3-). V and J are TRBV29-1 and TRBJ2-1; TCRdb picks TRBD2, but there is no DNA to check that call. This chain's CDR3 is CSGAGGSTNEQFF.